This paragraph covers one T cell receptor beta chain sequence. This sample was taken from a study of control samples from healthy donors and cancer patients. The germline V gene encodes CDR1 LNHDA and CDR2 SQIVND (reference sequence). V was pared by 5 bases and J by 0 bases, with 9 bases between. The CDR3 length is 14 residues. The assay was immunoSEQ multiplex PCR, and TCRdb's table has in-frame clones only and misses some. Of under 450,000 clones in the sample, roughly 90% were seen once. This clonotype was sampled from a man in his forties with head and neck cancer. Material for sequencing was PBMCs. V usage is TRBV19 and J usage is TRBJ2-3; weak D call: TRBD2 (5 bases). The CDR3 is CASSARTSTDTQYF. CDR3 sequence (DNA): TGTGCCAGTAGTGCCCGGACTAGCACAGATACGCAGTATTTT.